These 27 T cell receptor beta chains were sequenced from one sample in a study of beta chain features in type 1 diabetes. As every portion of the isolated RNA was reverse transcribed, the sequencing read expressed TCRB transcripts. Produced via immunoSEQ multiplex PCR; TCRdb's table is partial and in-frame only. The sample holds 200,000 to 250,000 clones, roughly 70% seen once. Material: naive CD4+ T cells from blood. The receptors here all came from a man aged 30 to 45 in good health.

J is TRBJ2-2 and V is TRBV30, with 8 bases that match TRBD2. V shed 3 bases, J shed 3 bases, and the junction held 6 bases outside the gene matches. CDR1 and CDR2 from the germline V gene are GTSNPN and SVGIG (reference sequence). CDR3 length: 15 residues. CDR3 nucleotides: TGTGCCTGGAGCTCAGCGGGGGCATACACCGGGGAGCTGTTTTTT. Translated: CAWSSAGAYTGELFF.

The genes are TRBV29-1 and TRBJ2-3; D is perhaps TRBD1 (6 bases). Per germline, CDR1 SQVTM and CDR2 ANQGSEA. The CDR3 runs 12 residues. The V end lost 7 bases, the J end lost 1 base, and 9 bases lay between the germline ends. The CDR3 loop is CSGRQGTDTQYF. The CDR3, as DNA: TGCAGCGGTAGACAGGGCACAGATACGCAGTATTTT.

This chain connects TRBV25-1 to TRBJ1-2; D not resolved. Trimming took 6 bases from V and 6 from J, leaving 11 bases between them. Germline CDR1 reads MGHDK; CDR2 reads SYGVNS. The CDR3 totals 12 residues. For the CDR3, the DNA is TGTGCCAGCAGCGAAGGGAACCATGGCTACACCTTC. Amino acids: CASSEGNHGYTF.

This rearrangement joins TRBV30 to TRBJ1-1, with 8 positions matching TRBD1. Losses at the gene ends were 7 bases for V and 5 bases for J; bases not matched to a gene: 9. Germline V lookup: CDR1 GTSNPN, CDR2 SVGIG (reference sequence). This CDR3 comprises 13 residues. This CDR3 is CALADRVGTEAFF. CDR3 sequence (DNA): TGTGCCTTAGCGGACAGGGTAGGTACTGAAGCTTTCTTT.

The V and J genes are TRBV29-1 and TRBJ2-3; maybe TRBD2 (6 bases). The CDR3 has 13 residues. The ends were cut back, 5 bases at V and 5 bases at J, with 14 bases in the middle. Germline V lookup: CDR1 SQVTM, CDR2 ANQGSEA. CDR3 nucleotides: TGCAGCGTTTCGCGGGGCCCTGGAGATACGCAGTATTTT. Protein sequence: CSVSRGPGDTQYF.

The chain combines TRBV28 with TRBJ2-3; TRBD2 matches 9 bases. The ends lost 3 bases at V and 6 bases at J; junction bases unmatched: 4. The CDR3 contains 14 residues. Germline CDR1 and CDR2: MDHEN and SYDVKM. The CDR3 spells CASSLLAGTDTQYF. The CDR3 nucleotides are TGTGCCAGCAGTTTGCTAGCGGGAACCGATACGCAGTATTTT.

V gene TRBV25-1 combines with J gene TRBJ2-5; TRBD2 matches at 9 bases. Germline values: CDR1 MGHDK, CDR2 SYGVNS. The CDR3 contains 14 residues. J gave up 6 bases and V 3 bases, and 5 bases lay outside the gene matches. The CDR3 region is CASSELAGAKTQYF. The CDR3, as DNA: TGTGCCAGCAGTGAGTTAGCGGGAGCGAAGACCCAGTACTTC.

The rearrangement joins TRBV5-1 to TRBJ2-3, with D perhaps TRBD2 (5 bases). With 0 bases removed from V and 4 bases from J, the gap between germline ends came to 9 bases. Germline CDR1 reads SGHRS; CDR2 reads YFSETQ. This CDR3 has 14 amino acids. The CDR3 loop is CASSLGRGPDTQYF. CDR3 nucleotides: TGCGCCAGCAGCTTGGGTCGGGGTCCAGATACGCAGTATTTT.

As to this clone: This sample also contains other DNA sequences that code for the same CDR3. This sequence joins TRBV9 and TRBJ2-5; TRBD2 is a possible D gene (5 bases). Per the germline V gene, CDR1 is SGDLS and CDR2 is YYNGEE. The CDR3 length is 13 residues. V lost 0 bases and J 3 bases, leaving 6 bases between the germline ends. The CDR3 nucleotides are TGTGCCAGCAGCGTAGGGGGAGAAGAGACCCAGTACTTC. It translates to CASSVGGEETQYF.

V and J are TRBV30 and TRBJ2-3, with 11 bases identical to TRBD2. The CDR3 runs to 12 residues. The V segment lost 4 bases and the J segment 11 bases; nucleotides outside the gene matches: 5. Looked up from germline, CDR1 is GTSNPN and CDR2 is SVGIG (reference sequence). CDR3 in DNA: TGTGCCTGGACCGAACTAGCGGGGGTGCAGTATTTT. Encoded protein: CAWTELAGVQYF.

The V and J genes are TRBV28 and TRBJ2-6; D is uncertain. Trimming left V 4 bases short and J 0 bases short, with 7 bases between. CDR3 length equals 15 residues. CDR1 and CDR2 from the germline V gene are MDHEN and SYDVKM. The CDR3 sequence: CASSSDISGANVLTF. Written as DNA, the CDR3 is TGTGCCAGCAGTTCAGACATCTCTGGGGCCAACGTCCTGACTTTC.

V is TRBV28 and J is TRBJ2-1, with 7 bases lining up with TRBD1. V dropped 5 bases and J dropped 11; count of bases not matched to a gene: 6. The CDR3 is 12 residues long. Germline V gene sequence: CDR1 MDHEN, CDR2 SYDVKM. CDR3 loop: CASSLQDRQQFF. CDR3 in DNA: TGTGCCAGCAGTCTCCAGGACAGGCAGCAGTTCTTC. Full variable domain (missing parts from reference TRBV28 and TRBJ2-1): DVKVTQSSRYLVKRTGEKVFLECVQDMDHENMFWYRQDPGLGLRLIYFSYDVKMKEKGDIPEGYSVSREKKERFSLILESASTNQTSMYLCASSLQDRQQFFGPGTRLTVL.

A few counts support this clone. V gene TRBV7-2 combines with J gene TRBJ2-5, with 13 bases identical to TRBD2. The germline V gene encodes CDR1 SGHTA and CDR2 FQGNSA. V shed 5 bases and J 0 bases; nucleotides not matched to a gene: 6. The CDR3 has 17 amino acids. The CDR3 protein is CASSTGLAGAYQETQYF. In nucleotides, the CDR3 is TGTGCCAGCAGCACAGGACTAGCGGGAGCGTACCAAGAGACCCAGTACTTC.

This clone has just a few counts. CDR3 bases: TGTGCCACCTTGGAGGGTAACACAGATACGCAGTATTTT. This codes for CATLEGNTDTQYF. The chain recombines TRBV11-2 with TRBJ2-3; TRBD2 is a possible D gene (6 bases). The V end was cut by 10 bases, the J end by 2 bases, with 13 bases between. The CDR3 consists of 13 residues. In germline, CDR1 is SGHAT, CDR2 FQNNGV.

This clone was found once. CDR3 sequence reads: CASSLNTDTQYF. The CDR3 DNA is TGTGCCAGCAGCTTGAACACAGATACGCAGTATTTT. The V gene is TRBV5-6, the J gene TRBJ2-3; no reliable D call. Germline V gene lookup returns CDR1 SGHDT and CDR2 YYEEEE. The CDR3 contains 12 residues. With 1 base removed from V and 2 bases from J, the gap between germline ends came to 2 bases. The whole variable domain, filled in from reference TRBV5-6 and TRBJ2-3, reads DAGVTQSPTHLIKTRGQQVTLRCSPKSGHDTVSWYQQALGQGPQFIFQYYEEEERQRGNFPDRFSGHQFPNYSSELNVNALLLGDSALYLCASSLNTDTQYFGPGTRLTVL.

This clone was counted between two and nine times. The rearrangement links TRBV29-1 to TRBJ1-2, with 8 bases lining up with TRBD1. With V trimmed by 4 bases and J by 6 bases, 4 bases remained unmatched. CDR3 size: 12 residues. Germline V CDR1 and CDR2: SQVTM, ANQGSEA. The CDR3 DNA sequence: TGCAGCGTTGTCGGGACAGGTGATGGCTACACCTTC. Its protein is CSVVGTGDGYTF.

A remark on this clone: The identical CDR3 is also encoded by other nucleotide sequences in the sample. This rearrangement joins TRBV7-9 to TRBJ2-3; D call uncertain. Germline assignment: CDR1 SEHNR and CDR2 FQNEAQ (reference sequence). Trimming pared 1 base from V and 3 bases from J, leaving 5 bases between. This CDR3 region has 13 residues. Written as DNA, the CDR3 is TGTGCCAGCAGCTTAGGGACGACAGATACGCAGTATTTT. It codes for CASSLGTTDTQYF.

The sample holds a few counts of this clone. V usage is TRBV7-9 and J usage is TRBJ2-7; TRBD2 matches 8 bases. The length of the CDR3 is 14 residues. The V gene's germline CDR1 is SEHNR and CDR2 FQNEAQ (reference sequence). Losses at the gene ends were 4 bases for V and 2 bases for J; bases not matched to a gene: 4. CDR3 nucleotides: TGTGCCAGCAGCTCAGCGACTAGCGCCTACGAGCAGTACTTC. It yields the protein CASSSATSAYEQYF.

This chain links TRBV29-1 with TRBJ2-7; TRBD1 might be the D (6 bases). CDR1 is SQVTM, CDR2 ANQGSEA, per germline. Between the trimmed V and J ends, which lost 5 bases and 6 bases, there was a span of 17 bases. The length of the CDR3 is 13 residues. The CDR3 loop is CSVLTGKVGEQYF. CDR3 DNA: TGCAGCGTTCTAACAGGGAAAGTGGGCGAGCAGTACTTC.

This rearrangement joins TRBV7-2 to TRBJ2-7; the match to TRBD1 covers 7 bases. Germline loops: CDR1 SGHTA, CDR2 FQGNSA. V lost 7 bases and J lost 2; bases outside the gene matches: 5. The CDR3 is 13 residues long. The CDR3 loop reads CASTLTGPYEQYF. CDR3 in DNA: TGTGCCAGCACCTTGACAGGGCCCTACGAGCAGTACTTC.

CDR3 loop: CAWSVGGSNEKLFF. DNA for the CDR3: TGTGCCTGGAGCGTGGGAGGTTCTAATGAAAAACTGTTTTTT. V gene TRBV30 combines with J gene TRBJ1-4; D unresolved. Between the trimmed V and J ends, which lost 3 bases and 3 bases, there was a span of 11 bases. The CDR3 length is 14 residues. Germline CDR1 is GTSNPN and CDR2 is SVGIG (reference sequence).

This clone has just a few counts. The CDR3 here is CSVGRRQNTEAFF. For the CDR3, the DNA is TGCAGCGTGGGGAGACGGCAGAACACTGAAGCTTTCTTT. The rearrangement joins TRBV29-1 to TRBJ1-1; D gene ambiguous. This CDR3 spans 13 amino acids. V was cut by 6 bases and J by 1 base, with 12 bases left in between. Germline CDR1 and CDR2: SQVTM and ANQGSEA. The full variable domain, its missing parts supplied by reference TRBV29-1 and TRBJ1-1, is SAVISQKPSRDICQRGTSLTIQCQVDSQVTMMFWYRQQPGQSLTLIATANQGSEATYESGFVIDKFPISRPNLTFSTLTVSNMSPEDSSIYLCSVGRRQNTEAFFGQGTRLTVV.

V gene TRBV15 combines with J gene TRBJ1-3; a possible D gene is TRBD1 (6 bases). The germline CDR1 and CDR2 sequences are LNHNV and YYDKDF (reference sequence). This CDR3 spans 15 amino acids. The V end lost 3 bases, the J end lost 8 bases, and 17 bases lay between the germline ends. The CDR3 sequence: CATSSGQLSKDTIYF. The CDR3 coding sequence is TGTGCCACCAGCAGCGGACAGCTTAGTAAGGACACCATATATTTT.

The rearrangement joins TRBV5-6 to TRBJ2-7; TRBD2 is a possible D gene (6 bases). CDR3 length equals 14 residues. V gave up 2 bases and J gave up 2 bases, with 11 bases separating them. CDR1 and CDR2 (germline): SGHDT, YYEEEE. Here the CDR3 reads CASSFRETTYEQYF. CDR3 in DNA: TGTGCCAGCAGCTTTCGGGAGACGACCTACGAGCAGTACTTC. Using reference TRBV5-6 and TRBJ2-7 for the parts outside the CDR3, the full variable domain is DAGVTQSPTHLIKTRGQQVTLRCSPKSGHDTVSWYQQALGQGPQFIFQYYEEEERQRGNFPDRFSGHQFPNYSSELNVNALLLGDSALYLCASSFRETTYEQYFGPGTRLTVT.

CDR3 coding DNA: TGTGCCTGGGGCCTCCCCCACCGCGATGAGCAGTTCTTC. Amino acid sequence: CAWGLPHRDEQFF. The chain is built from TRBV30 and TRBJ2-1; D gene unclear. Germline CDR1 and CDR2: GTSNPN and SVGIG (reference sequence). Deletions cut 5 bases from V and 8 bases from J, with 16 bases between. The CDR3 length is 13 residues.

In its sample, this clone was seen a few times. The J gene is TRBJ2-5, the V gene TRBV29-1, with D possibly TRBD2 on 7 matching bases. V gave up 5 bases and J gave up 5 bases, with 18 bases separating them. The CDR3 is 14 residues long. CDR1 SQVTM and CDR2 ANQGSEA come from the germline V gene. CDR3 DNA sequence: TGCAGCGTTTGTGTCGGGGGGCCGCATGAGACCCAGTACTTC. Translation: CSVCVGGPHETQYF.

CDR3 protein: CASSWQAGVDSGANVLTF. CDR3 sequence (DNA): TGTGCCAGCAGCTGGCAGGCAGGGGTCGACTCTGGGGCCAACGTCCTGACTTTC. This chain joins TRBV7-2 and TRBJ2-6, with a possible D match to TRBD1 (6 bases). This CDR3 is built from 18 residues. Trimming took 4 bases from V and 0 from J, leaving 16 bases between them. In germline, CDR1 is SGHTA, CDR2 FQGNSA.